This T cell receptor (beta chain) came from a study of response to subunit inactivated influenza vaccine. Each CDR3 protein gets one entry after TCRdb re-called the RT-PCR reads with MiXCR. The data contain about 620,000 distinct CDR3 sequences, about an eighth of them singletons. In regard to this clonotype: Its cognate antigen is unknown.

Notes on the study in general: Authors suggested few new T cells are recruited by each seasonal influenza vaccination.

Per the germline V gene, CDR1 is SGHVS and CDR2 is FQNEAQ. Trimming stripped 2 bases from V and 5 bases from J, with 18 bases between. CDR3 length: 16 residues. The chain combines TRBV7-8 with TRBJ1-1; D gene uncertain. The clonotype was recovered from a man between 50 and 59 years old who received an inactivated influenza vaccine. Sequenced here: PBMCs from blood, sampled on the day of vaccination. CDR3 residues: CASSLMSSKRGTEAFF. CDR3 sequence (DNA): TGTGCCAGCAGCTTAATGTCATCGAAACGGGGAACTGAAGCTTTCTTT.